This T cell receptor (beta chain) comes out of a study of cytomegalovirus exposure and HLA in healthy donors. Across the whole study: Unique TCR beta sequences numbering 95 million to 130 million came from approximately 180 million T cells in an earlier analysis. The study's findings and limits: Judged likely to be a sequencing artifact was a cluster of highly shared sequence variants.

The PCR made use of 60 Vbeta and 13 Jbeta primers. Some clones are missing from TCRdb's copy, which holds only in-frame ones; the method was immunoSEQ multiplex PCR. The data show about 110,000 clones, 77% seen once. Comment on this clone: Its specificity is not known.

The V and J ends lost 2 bases and 2 bases respectively, with 15 bases between them. CDR1 and CDR2 (germline): MGHRA, YSYEKL. The length of the CDR3 is 16 residues. The donors comprised healthy bone marrow donors. This sequence was found in a male donor in good health and CMV-seronegative. The specimen sequenced was PBMCs. The chain employs TRBV4-1 and TRBJ2-5, with D possibly TRBD1 on 6 matching bases. The CDR3 sequence: CASSQRPGQTQETQYF. CDR3 DNA: TGCGCCAGCAGCCAACGCCCCGGACAGACTCAAGAGACCCAGTACTTC.